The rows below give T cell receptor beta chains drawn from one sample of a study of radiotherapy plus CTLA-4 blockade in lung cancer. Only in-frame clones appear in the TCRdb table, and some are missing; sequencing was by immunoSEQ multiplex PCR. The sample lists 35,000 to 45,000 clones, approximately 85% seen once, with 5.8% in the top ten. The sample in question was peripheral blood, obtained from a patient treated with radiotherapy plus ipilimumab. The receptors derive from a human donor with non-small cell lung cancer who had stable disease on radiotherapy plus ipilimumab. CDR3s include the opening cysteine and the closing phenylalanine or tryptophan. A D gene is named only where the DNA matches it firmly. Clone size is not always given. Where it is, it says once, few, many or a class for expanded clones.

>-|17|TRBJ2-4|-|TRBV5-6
TGTGCCAGCAGCTTTTTTTCTTTTCGGGGATCCAAAAACATTCAGTACTTC
CASSFFSFRGSKNIQYF
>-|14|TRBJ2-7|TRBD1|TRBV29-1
TGCAGCGTTGAAGAGAGGGACAGTCACTACGAGCAGTACTTC
CSVEERDSHYEQYF
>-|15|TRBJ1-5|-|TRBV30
TGTGCCTGGAGTGTAGGACGGGGGGGAGGTCAGCCCCAGCATTTT
CAWSVGRGGGQPQHF
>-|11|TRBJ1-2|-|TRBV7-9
TGTGCTAGCAGCGGGGGGTATGGCTACACCTTC
CASSGGYGYTF
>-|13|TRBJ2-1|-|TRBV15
TGTGCCACCAGCAGGGACTTAGCCAATGAGCAGTTCTTC
CATSRDLANEQFF
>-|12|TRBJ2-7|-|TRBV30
TGTGCCTGGAGTGACACCGCCTACGAGCAGTACTTC
CAWSDTAYEQYF
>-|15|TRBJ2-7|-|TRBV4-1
TGCGCCAGCAGCCAAGAGAGTAGCGGAGTCTACGAGCAGTACTTC
CASSQESSGVYEQYF
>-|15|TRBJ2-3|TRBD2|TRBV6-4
TGTGCCAGCAGTGACTCAGCGGGAGAGGCAGATACGCAGTATTTT
CASSDSAGEADTQYF
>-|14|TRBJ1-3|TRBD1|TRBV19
TGTGCCAGTAGTGGGACAGCAGAACGAAACACCATATATTTT
CASSGTAERNTIYF
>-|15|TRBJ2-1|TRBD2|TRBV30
TGTGCCTGGAGTACGGGACTAGCGGGAGACAGGGAGCAGTTCTTC
CAWSTGLAGDREQFF
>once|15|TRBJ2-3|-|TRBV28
TGTGCCAGCAGTTTATTTGGGCAGGCAGCCGATACGCAGTATTTT
CASSLFGQAADTQYF
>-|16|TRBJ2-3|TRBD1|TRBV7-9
TGTGCCAGCAGCTCAACAGGGGAGCCGGCAGGAGATACGCAGTATTTT
CASSSTGEPAGDTQYF
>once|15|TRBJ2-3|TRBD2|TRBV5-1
TGCGCCAGCAGCTCGGGACTAGCGGGGCCAGATACGCAGTATTTT
CASSSGLAGPDTQYF
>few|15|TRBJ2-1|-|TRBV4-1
TGCGCCAGCAGCCAAGTGACGGGAAACTACAATGAGCAGTTCTTC
CASSQVTGNYNEQFF
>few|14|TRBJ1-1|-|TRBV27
TGTGCCAGCAGTCCTAGGGGTCAGAACACTGAAGCTTTCTTT
CASSPRGQNTEAFF
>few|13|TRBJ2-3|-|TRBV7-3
TGTGCCAGCAGCTTACAGTTCCCAGATACGCAGTATTTT
CASSLQFPDTQYF
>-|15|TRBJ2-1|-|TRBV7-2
TGTGCCAGCAGCCGGAATTCAGGGAGGAGCAATGAGCAGTTCTTC
CASSRNSGRSNEQFF
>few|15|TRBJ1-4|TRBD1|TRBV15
TGTGCCACCAGCCAAAGGACAGGGGGCTATGAAAAACTGTTTTTT
CATSQRTGGYEKLFF
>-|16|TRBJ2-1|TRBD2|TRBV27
TGTGCCAGCAGTTTGGGGACTAGCGGGACTTACAATGAGCAGTTCTTC
CASSLGTSGTYNEQFF
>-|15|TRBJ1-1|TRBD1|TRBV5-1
TGCGCCAGCAGCTTGCCGGGACAGGAGAACACTGAAGCTTTCTTT
CASSLPGQENTEAFF
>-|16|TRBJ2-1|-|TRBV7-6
TGTGCCAGCAGCTTAGGAGGTCCAGGGTCCTACAATGAGCAGTTCTTC
CASSLGGPGSYNEQFF
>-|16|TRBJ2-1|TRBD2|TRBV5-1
TGCGCCAGCAGCTTGGTTTCTGGGAGGGCCTACAATGAGCAGTTCTTC
CASSLVSGRAYNEQFF
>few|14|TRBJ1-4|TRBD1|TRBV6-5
TGTGCCAGCAGTCGCGGACAGGGGTGGGAAAAACTGTTTTTT
CASSRGQGWEKLFF
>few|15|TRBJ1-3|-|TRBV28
TGTGCCAGCAGTGTGACAGGCCTCTCTGGAAACACCATATATTTT
CASSVTGLSGNTIYF
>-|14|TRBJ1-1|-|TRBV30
TGTGCCTGGAGTGTAACTAGCGGGAACACTGAAGCTTTCTTT
CAWSVTSGNTEAFF
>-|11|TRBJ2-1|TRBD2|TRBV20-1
TGCAGTGCTAGGATAGCGGGAGTGCTGTTCTTC
CSARIAGVLFF
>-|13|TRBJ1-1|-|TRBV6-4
TGTGCCAGCAGGGAAGGGGAACGCACTGAAGCTTTCTTT
CASREGERTEAFF
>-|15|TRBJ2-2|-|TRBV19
TGTGCCAGTAGTATAGACCGACAGAACACCGGGGAGCTGTTTTTT
CASSIDRQNTGELFF
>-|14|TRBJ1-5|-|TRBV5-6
TGTGCCAGCAGCTTCGGGGGAGCCAATCAGCCCCAGCATTTT
CASSFGGANQPQHF
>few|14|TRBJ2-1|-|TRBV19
TGTGCCAGTAGTCTCCGGACCATCGGGGGTGAGCAGTTCTTC
CASSLRTIGGEQFF
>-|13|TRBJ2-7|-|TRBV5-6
TGTGCCAGCAGCACCCAGGGGTCCCACGAGCAGTACTTC
CASSTQGSHEQYF
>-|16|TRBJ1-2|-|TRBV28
TGTGCCAGCAGTTTAACAGTCGCTGGTACCAACTATGGCTACACCTTC
CASSLTVAGTNYGYTF
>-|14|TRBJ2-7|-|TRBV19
TGTGCCAGTAGTTCTTCCGGACAGTTCTACGAGCAGTACTTC
CASSSSGQFYEQYF
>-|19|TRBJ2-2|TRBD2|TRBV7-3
TGTGCCAGCAGCCCAGGCCAGGGACTAGCGGGAGTATACACCGGGGAGCTGTTTTTT
CASSPGQGLAGVYTGELFF
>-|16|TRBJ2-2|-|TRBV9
TGTGCCAGCAGCGTAGCTTCCAGCGGGCCCACCGGGGAGCTGTTTTTT
CASSVASSGPTGELFF
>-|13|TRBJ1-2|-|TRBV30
TGTGCCTGGAACCCCGGGTATATCTATGGCTACACCTTC
CAWNPGYIYGYTF
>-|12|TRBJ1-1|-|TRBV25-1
TGTGCGGCCGGAGAGCTGAACACTGAAGCTTTCTTT
CAAGELNTEAFF
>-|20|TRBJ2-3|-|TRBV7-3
TGTGCCAGCAGCTTAAGGGGCAGGGACGTTGCAGGGGTGGGCACAGATACGCAGTATTTT
CASSLRGRDVAGVGTDTQYF
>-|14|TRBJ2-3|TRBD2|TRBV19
TGTGCCAGTAGAGTAGCGGGATCCACAGATACGCAGTATTTT
CASRVAGSTDTQYF
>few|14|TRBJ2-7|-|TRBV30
TGTGCCTGGAGAGCCCCGGAATCCAGGTACGAGCAGTACTTC
CAWRAPESRYEQYF
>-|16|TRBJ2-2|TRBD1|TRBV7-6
TGTGCCAGCAGCTTAGGAAGGGACAGGGGGCGCGGGGAGCTGTTTTTT
CASSLGRDRGRGELFF
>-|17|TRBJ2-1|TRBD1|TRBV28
TGTGCCAGCAGTTTAAACTACGGGACAGTCTCCTACAATGAGCAGTTCTTC
CASSLNYGTVSYNEQFF
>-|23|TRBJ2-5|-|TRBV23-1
TGCGCCAGCAGTCAATCGGGCGGGACAGACAAGCCGAAGACGAGACAAAGGGGAGAGACCCAGTACTTC
CASSQSGGTDKPKTRQRGETQYF
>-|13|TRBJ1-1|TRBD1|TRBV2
TGTGCCAGCAGTGAAGACAGGGGGTGGGGAGCTTTCTTT
CASSEDRGWGAFF
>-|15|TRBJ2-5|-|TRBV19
TGTGCCAGTAGCGAGGGCGGGACTCCACAAGAGACCCAGTACTTC
CASSEGGTPQETQYF
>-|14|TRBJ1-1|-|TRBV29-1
TGCAGCGTCCTCCTCGGAGGGCTCGGCACTGAAGCTTTCTTT
CSVLLGGLGTEAFF